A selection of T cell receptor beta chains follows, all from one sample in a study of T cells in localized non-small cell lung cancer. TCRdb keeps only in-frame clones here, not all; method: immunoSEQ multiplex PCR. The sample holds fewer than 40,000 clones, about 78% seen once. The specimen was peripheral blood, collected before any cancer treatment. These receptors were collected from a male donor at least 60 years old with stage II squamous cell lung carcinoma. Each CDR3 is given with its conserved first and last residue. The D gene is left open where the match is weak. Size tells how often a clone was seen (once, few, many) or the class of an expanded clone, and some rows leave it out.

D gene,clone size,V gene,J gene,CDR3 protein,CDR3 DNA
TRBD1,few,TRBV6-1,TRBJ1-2,CASSAQGGDGYTF,TGTGCCAGCAGTGCACAGGGGGGGGATGGCTACACCTTC
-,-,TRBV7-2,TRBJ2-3,CASSKSYTDTQYF,TGTGCCAGCAGCAAATCCTACACAGATACGCAGTATTTT
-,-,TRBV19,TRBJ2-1,CASSIEARQYNEQFF,TGTGCCAGTAGTATAGAAGCCCGTCAGTACAATGAGCAGTTCTTC
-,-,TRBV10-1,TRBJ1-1,CASSESGGISFF,TGCGCCAGCAGTGAGTCAGGGGGTATATCTTTCTTT
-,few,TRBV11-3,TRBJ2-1,CASSLDPSRGNEQFF,TGTGCCAGCAGCTTAGACCCCTCACGGGGCAATGAGCAGTTCTTC
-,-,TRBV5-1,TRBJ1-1,CASSLQTDTEAFF,TGCGCCAGCAGCTTGCAAACAGACACTGAAGCTTTCTTT
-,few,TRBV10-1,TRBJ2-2,CASSGGELFF,TGCGCCAGCAGTGGCGGGGAGCTGTTTTTT
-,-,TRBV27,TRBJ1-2,CASSAAGQTYGYTF,TGTGCCAGCAGTGCCGCAGGACAGACCTATGGCTACACCTTC
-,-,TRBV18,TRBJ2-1,CASSPGTGREQFF,TGTGCCAGCTCACCGGGTACAGGGCGCGAGCAGTTCTTC
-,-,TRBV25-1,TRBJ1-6,CASRGYKRSDSPLHF,TGTGCCAGCAGAGGCTACAAGCGATCGGATTCACCCCTCCACTTT
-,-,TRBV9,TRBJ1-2,CASSVEQGYGYTF,TGTGCCAGCAGCGTAGAGCAGGGCTATGGCTACACCTTC
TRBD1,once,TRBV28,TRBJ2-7,CASSPRRGQDFYEQYF,TGTGCCAGCAGTCCACGCCGTGGACAGGATTTTTACGAGCAGTACTTC
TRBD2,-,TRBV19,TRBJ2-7,CATSRLAGQDEQYF,TGTGCCACCTCGCGACTAGCGGGACAGGACGAGCAGTACTTC
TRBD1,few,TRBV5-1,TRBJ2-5,CASSLGQGVIQETQYF,TGCGCCAGCAGCTTGGGGCAGGGGGTAATCCAAGAGACCCAGTACTTC
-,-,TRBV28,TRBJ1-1,CATGGLNTEAFF,TGTGCCACCGGGGGTTTGAACACTGAAGCTTTCTTT
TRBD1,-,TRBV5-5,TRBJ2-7,CASSSSQGAEQYF,TGTGCCAGCAGCTCCTCTCAGGGGGCCGAGCAGTACTTC
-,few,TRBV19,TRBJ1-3,CASTRDTFSGNTIYF,TGTGCCAGTACCCGCGACACTTTCTCTGGAAACACCATATATTTT
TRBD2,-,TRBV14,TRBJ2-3,CASSPGAGYVDTQYF,TGTGCCAGCAGCCCGGGAGCGGGATACGTAGATACGCAGTATTTT
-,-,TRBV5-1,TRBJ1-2,CASSLAGEVGYTF,TGCGCCAGCAGCTTGGCGGGGGAGGTTGGCTACACCTTC
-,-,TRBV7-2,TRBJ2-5,CASSLVETQYF,TGTGCCAGCAGCTTAGTAGAGACCCAGTACTTC
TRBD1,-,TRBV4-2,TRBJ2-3,CASRSDGTGATDTQYF,TGTGCCAGCAGGTCAGACGGGACAGGCGCCACAGATACGCAGTATTTT